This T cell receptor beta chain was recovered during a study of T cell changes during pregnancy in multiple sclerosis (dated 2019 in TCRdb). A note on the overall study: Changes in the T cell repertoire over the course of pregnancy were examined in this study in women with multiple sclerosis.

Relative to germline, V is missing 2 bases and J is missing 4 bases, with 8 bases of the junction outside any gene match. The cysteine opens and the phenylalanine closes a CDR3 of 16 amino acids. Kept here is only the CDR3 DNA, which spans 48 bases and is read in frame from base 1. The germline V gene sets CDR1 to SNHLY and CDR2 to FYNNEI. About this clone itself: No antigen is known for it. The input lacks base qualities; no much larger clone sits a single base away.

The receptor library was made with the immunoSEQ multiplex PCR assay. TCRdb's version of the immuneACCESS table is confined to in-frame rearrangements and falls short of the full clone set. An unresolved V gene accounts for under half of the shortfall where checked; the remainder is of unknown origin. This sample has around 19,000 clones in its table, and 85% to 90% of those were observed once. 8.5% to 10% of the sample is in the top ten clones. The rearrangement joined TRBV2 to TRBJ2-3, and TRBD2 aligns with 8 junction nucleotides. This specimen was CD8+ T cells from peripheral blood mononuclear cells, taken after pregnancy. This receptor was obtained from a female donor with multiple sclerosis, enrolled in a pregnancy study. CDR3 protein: CASSERIAGTSDTQYF. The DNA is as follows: TGTGCCAGCAGTGAACGGATAGCGGGGACGTCAGATACGCAGTATTTT.